These T cell receptor beta chains were read from a single sample in a study of T cells in Graves' hyperthyroidism and ophthalmopathy. One entry per CDR3 protein, called by TCRdb with MiXCR from the multiplex PCR reads. The sample shows 480,000 or so distinct CDR3 sequences, roughly 14% of them seen only once. Input material: blood. These receptors came from a woman aged 18-29 years with Graves' hyperthyroidism. Each CDR3 is given with its conserved first and last residue. Fields, in order: clone size, D gene, J gene, V gene, CDR3 DNA, CDR3 protein. D genes are given only for firm matches. The listing skips clone size in some rows; elsewhere it reads once, few, many or a size class.

abundance: many; d_gene: NA; j_gene: TRBJ1-2; v_gene: TRBV29-1; CDR3nt: TGCAGCGTCGAGAGAGGGAACTATGGCTACACCTTC; CDR3aa: CSVERGNYGYTF
abundance: many; d_gene: NA; j_gene: TRBJ1-1; v_gene: TRBV6-1; CDR3nt: TGTGCCAGCAGTGACGGAGCGACCATGAACACTGAAGCTTTCTTT; CDR3aa: CASSDGATMNTEAFF
abundance: many; d_gene: NA; j_gene: TRBJ2-1; v_gene: TRBV27; CDR3nt: TGTGCCAGCACCCCCGGGACAGGGAGGCGGGAGGGCCGGAATGAGCAGTTCTTC; CDR3aa: CASTPGTGRREGRNEQFF
abundance: many; d_gene: NA; j_gene: TRBJ2-5; v_gene: TRBV3-1; CDR3nt: TGTGCCAGCAGCCAATTTGGTGGTCAAGAGACCCAGTACTTC; CDR3aa: CASSQFGGQETQYF
abundance: many; d_gene: NA; j_gene: TRBJ2-5; v_gene: TRBV7-6; CDR3nt: TGTGCCAGCAGCTTAGCGGAACGGGAGACCCAGTACTTC; CDR3aa: CASSLAERETQYF
abundance: many; d_gene: NA; j_gene: TRBJ2-3; v_gene: TRBV6-5; CDR3nt: TGTGCCAGCAGTTACTCCTGGACAGCTTCCACAGTCCATACGCAGTATTTT; CDR3aa: CASSYSWTASTVHTQYF
abundance: NA; d_gene: TRBD2; j_gene: TRBJ2-1; v_gene: TRBV5-1; CDR3nt: TGCGCCAGCAGCTTGGTACTAGCGGGAGGCGATGAGCAGTTCTTC; CDR3aa: CASSLVLAGGDEQFF
abundance: few; d_gene: NA; j_gene: TRBJ2-6; v_gene: TRBV19; CDR3nt: TGTGCCAGTAGTATGACCGGGGCCAACGTCCTGACTTTC; CDR3aa: CASSMTGANVLTF
abundance: few; d_gene: NA; j_gene: TRBJ1-2; v_gene: TRBV14; CDR3nt: TGTGCCAGCAGCCAAGATAACGAGGCTTCGGGCTACACCTTC; CDR3aa: CASSQDNEASGYTF
abundance: many; d_gene: NA; j_gene: TRBJ1-4; v_gene: TRBV11-2; CDR3nt: TGTGCCAGCAGTCCTGGGCAGGCAACTAATGAAAAACTGTTTTTT; CDR3aa: CASSPGQATNEKLFF
abundance: few; d_gene: TRBD2; j_gene: TRBJ2-1; v_gene: TRBV4-2; CDR3nt: TGTGCCAGCAGCCAACGACTAGCGACTGAGCAGTTCTTC; CDR3aa: CASSQRLATEQFF
abundance: few; d_gene: NA; j_gene: TRBJ1-1; v_gene: TRBV29-1; CDR3nt: TGCAGCGTTGAATCCTTGGACAAACCGAACACTGAAGCTTTCTTT; CDR3aa: CSVESLDKPNTEAFF
abundance: many; d_gene: TRBD1; j_gene: TRBJ2-3; v_gene: TRBV27; CDR3nt: TGTGCCAGCACCAACCCGACAGGGGGGACCTTTGATACGCAGTATTTT; CDR3aa: CASTNPTGGTFDTQYF
abundance: many; d_gene: TRBD2; j_gene: TRBJ2-1; v_gene: TRBV7-9; CDR3nt: TGTGCCAGCAGCCCCCCGACTAGCGGGAGGGCAGATGAGCAGTTCTTC; CDR3aa: CASSPPTSGRADEQFF
abundance: many; d_gene: TRBD1; j_gene: TRBJ2-7; v_gene: TRBV5-1; CDR3nt: TGCGCCAGCAGCTTCATGGGACAGTACTACGAGCAGTACTTC; CDR3aa: CASSFMGQYYEQYF
abundance: NA; d_gene: NA; j_gene: TRBJ2-2; v_gene: TRBV10-1; CDR3nt: TGCGCCAGCAGTGATGGGGGGCGACCGAACACCGGGGAGCTGTTTTTT; CDR3aa: CASSDGGRPNTGELFF
abundance: many; d_gene: NA; j_gene: TRBJ1-4; v_gene: TRBV11-2; CDR3nt: TGTGCCAGCAGCTTGGGGCGTAATGAAAAACTGTTTTTT; CDR3aa: CASSLGRNEKLFF
abundance: many; d_gene: NA; j_gene: TRBJ2-3; v_gene: TRBV12-3/TRBV12-4; CDR3nt: TGTGCCAGCAGCACACGAACTAGCACAGATACGCAGTATTTT; CDR3aa: CASSTRTSTDTQYF
abundance: many; d_gene: TRBD1; j_gene: TRBJ1-2; v_gene: TRBV30; CDR3nt: TGTGCCTGGAGCCCCTGGGGACAGCCTAACTATGGCTACACCTTC; CDR3aa: CAWSPWGQPNYGYTF
abundance: once; d_gene: NA; j_gene: TRBJ2-7; v_gene: TRBV11-2; CDR3nt: TGCGCCAGCAGCCGACAGGAGTTATCCTACGAGCAGTACTTC; CDR3aa: CASSRQELSYEQYF
abundance: many; d_gene: NA; j_gene: TRBJ2-1; v_gene: TRBV6-2/TRBV6-3; CDR3nt: TGTGCCAGCAGTTCCCGGGACTTCAGCTCCTACAATGAGCAGTTCTTC; CDR3aa: CASSSRDFSSYNEQFF
abundance: many; d_gene: NA; j_gene: TRBJ2-1; v_gene: TRBV7-3; CDR3nt: TGTGCCAGCAGCAATATAGGGTTGGCGGGCAATGAGCAGTTCTTC; CDR3aa: CASSNIGLAGNEQFF
abundance: few; d_gene: NA; j_gene: TRBJ2-1; v_gene: TRBV7-3; CDR3nt: TGTGCCAGCAGCTTACCCGGGTTGTACCCCAATGAGCAGTTCTTC; CDR3aa: CASSLPGLYPNEQFF
abundance: many; d_gene: NA; j_gene: TRBJ1-5; v_gene: TRBV12-3/TRBV12-4; CDR3nt: TGTGCCAGCAGGTCACAGGGAGGGAGCAATCAGCCCCAGCATTTT; CDR3aa: CASRSQGGSNQPQHF
abundance: NA; d_gene: NA; j_gene: TRBJ1-4; v_gene: TRBV5-1; CDR3nt: TGCGCCAGCAGCTTGATGGGGGGCAGGGAAAAACTGTTTTTT; CDR3aa: CASSLMGGREKLFF
abundance: many; d_gene: TRBD1; j_gene: TRBJ1-5; v_gene: TRBV11-1; CDR3nt: TGTGCCAGCAGCCAAGGGACAGGGGATCATCAGCCCCAGCATTTT; CDR3aa: CASSQGTGDHQPQHF
abundance: many; d_gene: NA; j_gene: TRBJ1-1; v_gene: TRBV12-3/TRBV12-4; CDR3nt: TGTGCCAGCAGGTGGCTGAACACTGAAGCTTTCTTT; CDR3aa: CASRWLNTEAFF
abundance: once; d_gene: NA; j_gene: TRBJ2-5; v_gene: TRBV20-1; CDR3nt: TGCAGTGCTAGAGGGGGTAGCGGAAGGGCGACCCAGTACTTC; CDR3aa: CSARGGSGRATQYF
abundance: many; d_gene: TRBD2; j_gene: TRBJ2-3; v_gene: TRBV2; CDR3nt: TGTGCCAGCAGGACGGGGGGAGGACGCACAGATACGCAGTATTTT; CDR3aa: CASRTGGGRTDTQYF
abundance: few; d_gene: TRBD1; j_gene: TRBJ1-5; v_gene: TRBV19; CDR3nt: TGTGCCAGTAGTATGGAAGGGGGCGGCAATCAGCCCCAGCATTTT; CDR3aa: CASSMEGGGNQPQHF
abundance: many; d_gene: NA; j_gene: TRBJ2-1; v_gene: TRBV18; CDR3nt: TGTGCCAGCTCACCATTGGGGGCTGGGAATGAGCAGTTCTTC; CDR3aa: CASSPLGAGNEQFF
abundance: few; d_gene: TRBD1; j_gene: TRBJ1-5; v_gene: TRBV20-1; CDR3nt: TGCAGTGCTAGACAACAGCCTAGGACAGGGACCTATAGCAATCAGCCCCAGCATTTT; CDR3aa: CSARQQPRTGTYSNQPQHF
abundance: many; d_gene: NA; j_gene: TRBJ2-2; v_gene: TRBV2; CDR3nt: TGTGCCAGCAGACCCAACACCGGGGAGCTGTTTTTT; CDR3aa: CASRPNTGELFF
abundance: many; d_gene: NA; j_gene: TRBJ1-1; v_gene: TRBV12-3/TRBV12-4; CDR3nt: TGTGCCAGCAGAGAGGGGTCCAACACTGAAGCTTTCTTT; CDR3aa: CASREGSNTEAFF
abundance: NA; d_gene: NA; j_gene: TRBJ2-5; v_gene: TRBV6-1; CDR3nt: TGTGCCAGCAGTGAAGGGAGCGCGGGGACAAGAAAAGAGACCCAGTACTTC; CDR3aa: CASSEGSAGTRKETQYF
abundance: many; d_gene: NA; j_gene: TRBJ2-3; v_gene: TRBV6-2/TRBV6-3; CDR3nt: TGTGCCAGCAGTGTCGTGGCTAGCGACCCAGATACGCAGTATTTT; CDR3aa: CASSVVASDPDTQYF
abundance: few; d_gene: TRBD1; j_gene: TRBJ1-6; v_gene: TRBV29-1; CDR3nt: TGCAGCGTTGGACAGGGAGGCAATTCACCCCTCCACTTT; CDR3aa: CSVGQGGNSPLHF
abundance: many; d_gene: NA; j_gene: TRBJ2-1; v_gene: TRBV12-3/TRBV12-4; CDR3nt: TGTGCCAGCAGTTTAGATGGGGCAGGAGGAGGGAACAATGAGCAGTTCTTC; CDR3aa: CASSLDGAGGGNNEQFF
abundance: many; d_gene: TRBD1; j_gene: TRBJ1-2; v_gene: TRBV19; CDR3nt: TGTGCCAGTAGTATAAGGGGGCAAAACTATGGCTACACCTTC; CDR3aa: CASSIRGQNYGYTF
abundance: few; d_gene: NA; j_gene: TRBJ1-1; v_gene: TRBV5-6; CDR3nt: TGTGCCAGCAACCGTCGGGGCCCGAACACTGAAGCTTTCTTT; CDR3aa: CASNRRGPNTEAFF
abundance: many; d_gene: NA; j_gene: TRBJ2-1; v_gene: TRBV5-1; CDR3nt: TGCGCCAGCAGCTTCGCGGCGGGCACCTACAATGAGCAGTTCTTC; CDR3aa: CASSFAAGTYNEQFF
abundance: many; d_gene: NA; j_gene: TRBJ2-1; v_gene: TRBV11-3; CDR3nt: TGTGCCAGCAGCTATGACACCTCCTACAATGAGCAGTTCTTC; CDR3aa: CASSYDTSYNEQFF
abundance: many; d_gene: TRBD2; j_gene: TRBJ2-1; v_gene: TRBV11-3; CDR3nt: TGTGCCAGCAGCTTAGGCCTAGCGGGTGAAAATGAGCAGTTCTTC; CDR3aa: CASSLGLAGENEQFF
abundance: many; d_gene: NA; j_gene: TRBJ2-2; v_gene: TRBV9; CDR3nt: TGTGCCAGCAGCGCGACTTCCGCGAACACCGGGGAGCTGTTTTTT; CDR3aa: CASSATSANTGELFF
abundance: many; d_gene: NA; j_gene: TRBJ2-7; v_gene: TRBV6-5; CDR3nt: TGTGCCAGCAGTTACTCGTATAGCGGTAGCTCCTACGAGCAGTACTTC; CDR3aa: CASSYSYSGSSYEQYF
abundance: NA; d_gene: NA; j_gene: TRBJ1-2; v_gene: TRBV29-1; CDR3nt: TGCAGCGGGCGGGGGCAGGGGACTGAAGGCTACACCTTC; CDR3aa: CSGRGQGTEGYTF
abundance: many; d_gene: NA; j_gene: TRBJ1-1; v_gene: TRBV30; CDR3nt: TGTGCCTGGAGTATCGGGCAAAGCAGGGGTGAAGCTTTCTTT; CDR3aa: CAWSIGQSRGEAFF
abundance: NA; d_gene: TRBD1; j_gene: TRBJ1-5; v_gene: TRBV12-3/TRBV12-4; CDR3nt: TGTGCCAGCAGTTCCCCAGGGGGCGCGGTGCAGCCCCAGCATTTT; CDR3aa: CASSSPGGAVQPQHF
abundance: NA; d_gene: TRBD2; j_gene: TRBJ2-1; v_gene: TRBV11-3; CDR3nt: TGTGCCAGCAGCTCGGGACTAGGATTCTCTGAGCAGTTCTTC; CDR3aa: CASSSGLGFSEQFF
abundance: many; d_gene: NA; j_gene: TRBJ2-1; v_gene: TRBV11-1; CDR3nt: TGTGCCAGCAGCTTATTGGGGGAGGATCCCTACAATGAGCAGTTCTTC; CDR3aa: CASSLLGEDPYNEQFF
abundance: NA; d_gene: NA; j_gene: TRBJ1-1; v_gene: TRBV7-9; CDR3nt: TGTGCCAGCAGCAGAGGTCGGGACGCAAACACTGAAGCTTTCTTT; CDR3aa: CASSRGRDANTEAFF
abundance: many; d_gene: NA; j_gene: TRBJ2-1; v_gene: TRBV20-1; CDR3nt: TGCAGTGCTCCCCCCCTAGCCCAGGGTGGTAATGAGCAGTTCTTC; CDR3aa: CSAPPLAQGGNEQFF
abundance: many; d_gene: NA; j_gene: TRBJ1-1; v_gene: TRBV3-1; CDR3nt: TGTGCCAGCAGCCAAGTCTTGAACACTGAAGCTTTCTTT; CDR3aa: CASSQVLNTEAFF
abundance: many; d_gene: TRBD2; j_gene: TRBJ2-7; v_gene: TRBV3-1; CDR3nt: TGTGCCAGCAGCCAAGTGGCTAGCGGGAGATTCGAGCAGTACTTC; CDR3aa: CASSQVASGRFEQYF
abundance: many; d_gene: NA; j_gene: TRBJ1-1; v_gene: TRBV7-2; CDR3nt: TGTGCCAGCAGCTTAGAAACCGGAAGGGAAGCTTTCTTT; CDR3aa: CASSLETGREAFF
abundance: NA; d_gene: NA; j_gene: TRBJ2-1; v_gene: TRBV11-1; CDR3nt: TGTGCCAGCAGCGCCAGACAGATCAATGAGCAGTTCTTC; CDR3aa: CASSARQINEQFF
abundance: many; d_gene: TRBD1; j_gene: TRBJ1-6; v_gene: TRBV15; CDR3nt: TGTGCCACCAGCAGTGGGACAGGGTGGGATTCACCCCTCCACTTT; CDR3aa: CATSSGTGWDSPLHF
abundance: few; d_gene: NA; j_gene: TRBJ2-1; v_gene: TRBV20-1; CDR3nt: TGCAGTGCTAGTGGGGACCGTTCCTACAATGAGCAGTTCTTC; CDR3aa: CSASGDRSYNEQFF
abundance: NA; d_gene: TRBD1; j_gene: TRBJ1-1; v_gene: TRBV19; CDR3nt: TGTGCCAGTAGTCAGTCAGGGGGCGGGTTGGAGAACACTGAAGCTTTCTTT; CDR3aa: CASSQSGGGLENTEAFF
abundance: NA; d_gene: TRBD2; j_gene: TRBJ2-5; v_gene: TRBV7-6; CDR3nt: TGTGCCAGCAGCCCCGGGACTAGCGGGAGCCGTTCAGAGACCCAGTACTTC; CDR3aa: CASSPGTSGSRSETQYF